This T cell receptor (beta chain) was documented in a study of neoadjuvant nivolumab and ipilimumab in lung cancer. Regarding the study as a whole: Blood richness before therapy tracked richness in tumors resected after neoadjuvant therapy. From pretherapy to surgery, tumor richness and clonality rose with dual therapy. TCR richness and clonality were higher in tumors than adjacent uninvolved lung. TCR sequencing covered a small number of samples.

Profiled with immunoSEQ multiplex PCR; TCRdb holds only in-frame clones, not every one. The table has around 17,000 clones, roughly three quarters seen once. The V gene lost 9 bases and the J gene lost 10 bases, with 13 bases spanning the gap. Germline V CDR1 and CDR2: MNHNY, SVGAGI (reference sequence). The CDR3 has 11 residues. On this clone itself: Its antigen remains unidentified.

The genes are TRBV6-6 and TRBJ2-1, with D possibly being TRBD2 (5 bases). This specimen consisted of tumor tissue, obtained after neoadjuvant nivolumab, alone or with ipilimumab, at or shortly before surgery. The sequence was obtained from an adult with non-small cell lung cancer. The CDR3 reads CASSGIREQFF. The CDR3, as DNA: TGTGCCAGTTCCGGGATCCGCGAGCAGTTCTTC.